This TCR beta chain appears in the sequencing data of a study of blood T cell repertoires in COVID-19. Study at large: Some COVID-19 samples were acute and others convalescent; all came from the United States, Italy and Spain. T cells, B-cell-depleted T cells, or PBMCs supplied cDNA or gDNA.

In the original workflow: Amplification of reference gene primers provided the estimated nucleated cell counts. Data came from immunoSEQ multiplex PCR; TCRdb stores just in-frame clones and leaves some out. That table is the source of V, J and clone size, and D and trimming were worked out from the DNA. Here the sample spans about 62,000 clones, around 87% being singletons. The ends were cut back, 3 bases at V and 5 bases at J, with 11 bases in the middle. This CDR3 has 13 amino acids. Per the germline V gene, CDR1 is SEHNR and CDR2 is FQNEAQ (reference sequence). Sequencing was carried out using peripheral blood. The chain combines TRBV7-9 with TRBJ2-7, with TRBD1 as a possible D gene (5 bases). This clonotype originated in a woman aged 55-70 years with COVID-19, enrolled during active disease. The CDR3 is CASSLSQTDEQYF. CDR3 nucleotides: TGTGCCAGCAGCTTGTCCCAGACAGACGAGCAGTACTTC.